The following is a T cell receptor (beta chain) sequence with its context. Its matching antigen is unknown. Regions amplified from RNA transcripts were the TCR beta CDR3 regions. TCR CDR3 underwent first-round RT-PCR with the HTBI primer set. TCRdb reprocessed the multiplex PCR reads via MiXCR and lists one record per CDR3 protein. The sample lists hundreds of thousands of distinct CDR3 sequences, around 42% occurring once. Germline CDR1 is SEHNR and CDR2 is FQNEAQ (reference sequence). This CDR3 has 15 residues. The V gene lost 8 bases and the J gene lost 0 bases, with 13 bases spanning the gap. These data belong to a study of T cells in Graves' hyperthyroidism and ophthalmopathy. The authors deemed Graves' hyperthyroidism stable absent ophthalmopathy progression within 18 months. Notes on the study in general: Blood also contained most expanded thyroid clonotypes above 0.001. The model anticipated ophthalmopathy a median around 6 months pre-onset.

This TCR came from a woman aged 18-29 years with Graves' hyperthyroidism. The rearrangement uses TRBV7-9 and TRBJ2-2, with a possible D match to TRBD2 (5 bases). Sequencing was performed on peripheral blood or thyroid tissue (not recorded which). DNA for the CDR3: TGTGCCAGCCAAGGAGGACGCGCGAACACCGGGGAGCTGTTTTTT. Translated, it gives CASQGGRANTGELFF.